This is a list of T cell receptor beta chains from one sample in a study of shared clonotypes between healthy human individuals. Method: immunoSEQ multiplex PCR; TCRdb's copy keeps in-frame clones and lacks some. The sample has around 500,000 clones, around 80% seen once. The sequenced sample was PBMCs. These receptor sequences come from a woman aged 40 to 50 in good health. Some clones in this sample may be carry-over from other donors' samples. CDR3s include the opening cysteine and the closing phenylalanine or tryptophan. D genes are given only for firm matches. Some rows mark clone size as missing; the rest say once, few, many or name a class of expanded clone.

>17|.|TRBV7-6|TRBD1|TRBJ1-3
CASSPGQGRSSGNTIYF
TGTGCCAGCAGCCCGGGACAGGGGAGAAGCTCTGGAAACACCATATATTTT
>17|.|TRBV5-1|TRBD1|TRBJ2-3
CASTFLMGQGATDTQYF
TGCGCCAGCACCTTCCTGATGGGGCAGGGGGCCACAGATACGCAGTATTTT
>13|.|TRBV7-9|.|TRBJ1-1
CASSLGGGTEAFF
TGTGCCAGCAGTCTCGGCGGGGGCACTGAAGCTTTCTTT
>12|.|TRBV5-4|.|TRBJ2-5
CASRDTQETQYF
TGTGCCAGCCGGGACACACAAGAGACCCAGTACTTC
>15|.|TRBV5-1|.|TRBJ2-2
CASSLLDVNTGELFF
TGCGCCAGCAGCCTCCTGGACGTAAACACCGGGGAGCTGTTTTTT
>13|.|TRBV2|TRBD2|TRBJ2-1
CASSEAGRGEQFF
TGTGCCAGCAGTGAAGCGGGGAGGGGTGAGCAGTTCTTC
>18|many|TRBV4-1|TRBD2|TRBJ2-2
CASSQGGLAGVGTGELFF
TGCGCCAGCAGCCAAGGGGGACTAGCGGGAGTGGGTACCGGGGAGCTGTTTTTT
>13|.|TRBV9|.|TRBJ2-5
CASSVGPQETQYF
TGTGCCAGCAGCGTAGGCCCCCAAGAGACCCAGTACTTC
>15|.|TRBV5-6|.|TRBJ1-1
CASSGGAVMNTEAFF
TGTGCCAGCAGCGGGGGGGCGGTCATGAACACTGAAGCTTTCTTT
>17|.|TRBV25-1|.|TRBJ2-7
CASSEYLGRSKSDEQYF
TGTGCCAGCAGTGAATATCTTGGGCGATCGAAGTCGGACGAGCAGTACTTC
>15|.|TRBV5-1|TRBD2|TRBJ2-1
CASSLRTSGTDEQFF
TGCGCCAGCAGCTTACGGACTAGCGGGACGGATGAGCAGTTCTTC
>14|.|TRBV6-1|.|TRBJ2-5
CASILTQMGETQYF
TGTGCCAGCATTTTAACCCAAATGGGGGAGACCCAGTACTTC
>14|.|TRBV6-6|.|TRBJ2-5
CASRFSVEGETQYF
TGTGCCAGCAGGTTCTCGGTGGAGGGGGAGACCCAGTACTTC
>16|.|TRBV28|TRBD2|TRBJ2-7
CASSSTLLAGGYEQYF
TGTGCCAGCAGCTCGACGCTACTAGCGGGAGGCTACGAGCAGTACTTC
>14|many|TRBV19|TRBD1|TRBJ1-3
CASKPGTGGNTIYF
TGTGCCAGTAAACCGGGGACAGGCGGAAACACCATATATTTT
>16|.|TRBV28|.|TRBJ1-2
CASSRGSGSYNYGYTF
TGTGCCAGCAGTCGTGGCAGCGGGAGCTATAACTATGGCTACACCTTC
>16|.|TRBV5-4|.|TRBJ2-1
CASSTSPGSSYNEQFF
TGTGCCAGCAGCACCTCGCCGGGGAGCTCCTACAATGAGCAGTTCTTC
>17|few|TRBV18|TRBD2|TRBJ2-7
CASSLGTSGTISYEQYF
TGTGCCAGCTCATTAGGGACTAGCGGGACTATTTCCTACGAGCAGTACTTC
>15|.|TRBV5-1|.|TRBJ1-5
CASSLRGGSNQPQHF
TGCGCCAGCAGCTTGAGAGGGGGTAGCAATCAGCCCCAGCATTTT
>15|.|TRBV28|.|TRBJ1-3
CASSFGGYSGNTIYF
TGTGCCAGCAGTTTTGGAGGCTACTCTGGAAACACCATATATTTT
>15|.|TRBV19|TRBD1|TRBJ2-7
CASSPRTGASYEQYF
TGTGCCAGTAGTCCCCGGACAGGGGCGTCCTACGAGCAGTACTTC
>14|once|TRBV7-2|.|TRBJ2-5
CASSSTAAQETQYF
TGTGCCAGCAGCTCGACAGCCGCCCAAGAGACCCAGTACTTC
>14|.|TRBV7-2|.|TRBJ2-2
CASRGVANTGELFF
TGTGCCAGCAGAGGTGTGGCGAACACCGGGGAGCTGTTTTTT
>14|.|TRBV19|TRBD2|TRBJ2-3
CASSLAAGTDTQYF
TGTGCCAGTAGTCTAGCGGCGGGGACAGATACGCAGTATTTT
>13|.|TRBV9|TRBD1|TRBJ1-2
CASSVDRGSGYTF
TGTGCCAGCAGCGTGGACAGGGGATCTGGCTACACCTTC
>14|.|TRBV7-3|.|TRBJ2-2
CASSVTGNTGELFF
TGTGCCAGCAGCGTCACAGGAAACACCGGGGAGCTGTTTTTT
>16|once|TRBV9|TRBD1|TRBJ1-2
CASSPRGRGPNYGYTF
TGTGCCAGCAGCCCACGGGGCAGGGGGCCGAACTATGGCTACACCTTC
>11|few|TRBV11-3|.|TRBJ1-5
CASRSATAQHF
TGTGCCAGCAGGTCCGCCACGGCCCAGCATTTT